This TCR beta chain was recovered during a study of shared clonotypes between healthy human individuals. Study-wide background: Aged between 18 and 49, the donors were two women and three men.

This clone was observed many times. The antigen remains unidentified. J gave up 8 bases and V 0 bases, and 12 bases lay outside the gene matches. The length of the CDR3 is 17 residues. Germline CDR1 and CDR2: MGHRA and YSYEKL. Study findings and constraints: Larger estimated richness was generally recorded for naive subsets relative to memory subsets.

The data were produced by immunoSEQ multiplex PCR, yet TCRdb's version contains in-frame clones alone and is incomplete. The repertoire includes some 1 million clones, about 74% of them detected once, and about 1.5% sits in the top ten. The chain carries TRBV4-1 and TRBJ1-4; 7 nucleotides match TRBD1. The sequenced sample was memory CD4+ T cells sorted from blood. Subset reported: CD45RA-negative fraction. This TCR came from a man between 18 and 29 years old in good health. CDR3 loop: CASSQDRGTGVMEKLFF. CDR3 nucleotide sequence: TGCGCCAGCAGCCAAGATAGAGGAACAGGGGTCATGGAAAAACTGTTTTTT.